This T cell receptor (beta chain) was captured by sequencing in a study of T-cell memory formation after mild COVID-19. Broader study findings: The pre-infection memory compartment contained some responding clones, suggesting cross-reactive memory joined. Day 15 to 85 contracting clones showed balanced CD4/CD8; day 15 to 37 expanders favored CD4+.

With respect to this clonotype: Antigen: not known.

Using constant-segment primers, 5'RACE produced TCR alpha and TCR beta cDNA libraries carrying sample barcodes and UMIs. TCRdb reprocessed the 5' RACE reads via MiXCR and lists one record per CDR3 protein. The sample lists some 440,000 distinct CDR3 sequences, around a quarter occurring once. CDR1 is MGHRA and CDR2 is YSYEKL in the germline V gene. Trimming at V came to 8 bases and at J to 5 bases, leaving 6 bases not matched to a gene. This CDR3 has 13 residues. The sample taken for sequencing was PBMCs or a T cell subset sorted from them (not recorded which). The genes are TRBV4-1 and TRBJ2-1; 7 bases are a match to TRBD2. This clonotype originated in an adult woman who had mild COVID-19 (a few samples of this study predate the infection). Cell type and time point are not known. CDR3 coding DNA: TGCGCCAGCCGGGTTGCGGGAGACAATGAGCAGTTCTTC. Translation gives CASRVAGDNEQFF.